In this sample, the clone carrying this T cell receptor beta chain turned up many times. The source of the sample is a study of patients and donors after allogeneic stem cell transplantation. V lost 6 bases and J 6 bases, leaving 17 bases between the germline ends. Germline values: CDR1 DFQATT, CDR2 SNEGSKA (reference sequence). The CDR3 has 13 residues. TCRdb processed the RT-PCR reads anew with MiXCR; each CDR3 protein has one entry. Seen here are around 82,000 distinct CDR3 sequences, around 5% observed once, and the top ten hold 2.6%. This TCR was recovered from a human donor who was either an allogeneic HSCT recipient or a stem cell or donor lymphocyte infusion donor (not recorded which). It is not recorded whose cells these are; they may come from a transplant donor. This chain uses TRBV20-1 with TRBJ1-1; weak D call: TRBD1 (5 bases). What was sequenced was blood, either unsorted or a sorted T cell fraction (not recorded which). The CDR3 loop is CSAPPWQGSEAFF. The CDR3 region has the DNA TGCAGTGCCCCCCCCTGGCAGGGCTCTGAAGCTTTCTTT.